One T cell receptor beta chain is described in this entry. This record belongs to a study of blood T cell repertoires in COVID-19. The CDR3 is made up of 14 amino acids. V gave up 5 bases and J gave up 7 bases, with 15 bases separating them. Germline assignment: CDR1 SGHTA and CDR2 FQGNSA. Measured with immunoSEQ multiplex PCR; TCRdb has only the in-frame clones, and not every one. The data hold 95,000 to 110,000 clones, with 85% to 90% observed a single time. The rearrangement joins TRBV7-2 to TRBJ1-5; D perhaps matches TRBD1 (5 bases). Sequencing was done on a sample of peripheral blood. The receptor's source is a human donor in a cohort sampled during active COVID-19. The CDR3 here is CASSQEGVSQPQHF. In DNA, the CDR3 is TGTGCCAGCAGCCAAGAAGGGGTTTCACAGCCCCAGCATTTT.